What follows is one T cell receptor beta chain and its context. These data originate in a study of CD8 T cells in Susac syndrome. Random hexamers were used to reverse transcribe about 0.5 to 1 ug of RNA. TCR beta CDR3 was amplified by immunoSEQ multiplex PCR. This amplification extended across 54 Vbeta and 13 Jbeta segments. TCRdb reanalysed the immunoSEQ multiplex PCR reads using MiXCR and keeps one entry per CDR3 protein. The table shows around 200,000 distinct CDR3 sequences, with roughly 92% occurring only once. The CDR3 has 15 amino acids. With 2 bases clipped from V and 4 bases from J, the junction kept 4 bases outside the gene matches. From germline, CDR1 is SEHNR and CDR2 FQNEAQ (reference sequence).

The chain carries TRBV7-9 and TRBJ1-2; 10 bases agree with TRBD1. The receptor comes from a human donor with multiple sclerosis. The sequencing input was CD8+ T cells from PBMCs. The CDR3 protein is CASSLPGQGTYGYTF. The CDR3 DNA sequence: TGTGCCAGCAGCTTACCGGGACAGGGGACCTATGGCTACACCTTC.